These 21 T cell receptor beta chains share one sample of origin, sequenced in a study of OX40 agonist ivuxolimab in advanced cancers. Clones were sequenced by immunoSEQ multiplex PCR, and TCRdb holds only the in-frame ones, with some missing. This table holds roughly 100,000 clones, 75% to 95% found once. Specimen: CD4+ or CD8+ T cells sorted from blood, collected in a trial of the OX40 agonist ivuxolimab. The receptors here all came from an adult with an advanced solid tumor such as melanoma, head and neck, liver or kidney cancer.

This clone has just one count. This sequence joins TRBV30 and TRBJ2-5; D unclear. From germline, CDR1 is GTSNPN and CDR2 SVGIG (reference sequence). The CDR3 totals 13 residues. V was clipped by 2 bases and J by 5 bases, with 12 bases between them. The CDR3 protein is CAWSLVAGETQYF. In DNA, the CDR3 is TGTGCCTGGAGTCTAGTAGCCGGGGAGACCCAGTACTTC.

The V and J genes are TRBV7-2 and TRBJ2-5; tentative D call: TRBD2 (7 bases). V shed 0 bases and J shed 5 bases, with 10 bases lying between them. CDR1 is SGHTA, CDR2 FQGNSA, per germline. The CDR3 consists of 14 residues. The CDR3 region has the DNA TGTGCCAGCAGCTTAGCGGGGGGGCTGGAGACCCAGTACTTC. Protein sequence: CASSLAGGLETQYF.

The CDR3 DNA follows: TGTGCCATCAGCTTCCGGGAGCTGGATTCACCCCTCCACTTT. Protein sequence: CAISFRELDSPLHF. The V gene is TRBV10-3, the J gene TRBJ1-6; no firm D call. Trimming shortened V by 6 bases and J by 8 bases, and 14 bases separated the two germline ends. CDR1 is ENHRY and CDR2 is SYGVKD in the germline V gene. This CDR3 is built from 14 residues.

The chain couples TRBV7-2 to TRBJ1-5; tentative D call: TRBD1 (5 bases). The CDR3 covers 16 residues. CDR1 is SGHTA, CDR2 FQGNSA, per germline. With 4 bases removed from V and 1 base from J, the gap between germline ends came to 14 bases. The CDR3 reads CASSSIPSGSNQPQHF. The CDR3 DNA reads TGTGCCAGCAGCTCCATCCCCTCAGGGAGCAATCAGCCCCAGCATTTT.

The V call is TRBV28, the J call TRBJ1-4, with 8 bases matching TRBD1. CDR1 and CDR2 (germline): MDHEN, SYDVKM. The J segment lost 5 bases and the V segment lost 2 bases, leaving 7 bases of the junction unmatched. The CDR3 extends over 16 amino acids. The CDR3 nucleotides read TGTGCCAGCAGTTTAGTTCAGGGGGCGGGGAATGAAAAACTGTTTTTT. This sequence encodes CASSLVQGAGNEKLFF. The full variable domain, rest sourced from reference TRBV28 and TRBJ1-4, is DVKVTQSSRYLVKRTGEKVFLECVQDMDHENMFWYRQDPGLGLRLIYFSYDVKMKEKGDIPEGYSVSREKKERFSLILESASTNQTSMYLCASSLVQGAGNEKLFFGSGTQLSVL.

The genes are TRBV7-9 and TRBJ2-1, with D perhaps being TRBD1 or TRBD2 (5 bases each). Germline V gene data show CDR1 as SEHNR and CDR2 as FQNEAQ (reference sequence). This CDR3 has 14 amino acids. V was shortened by 4 bases and J by 2 bases, with 9 bases between the two germline ends. The CDR3, as DNA: TGTGCCAGCAGCTGGGGGACCCCCTACAATGAGCAGTTCTTC. It specifies CASSWGTPYNEQFF.

CDR3 bases: TGTGCCAGCAGTTACGAGCGGCAGACTGGGGCCAACGTCCTGACTTTC. This gives the protein CASSYERQTGANVLTF. The chain uses TRBV6-5 and TRBJ2-6, with D maybe TRBD2 (5 bases). Per the germline V gene, CDR1 is MNHEY and CDR2 is SVGAGI. Deletions cut 2 bases from V and 2 bases from J, with 10 bases between. The CDR3 consists of 16 residues.

This clone occurred once. J is TRBJ2-1 and V is TRBV4-3, with a tentative D call TRBD2 (5 bases). The V end lost 0 bases, the J end lost 5 bases, and 17 bases lay between the germline ends. The CDR3 length is 17 residues. CDR1 LGHNA and CDR2 YSLEER come from the germline V gene. The CDR3 nucleotides are TGCGCCAGCAGCCAAGACCCCCTAGCTAGGCCACACAATGAGCAGTTCTTC. Translated: CASSQDPLARPHNEQFF.

The chain employs TRBV12-1 and TRBJ2-7; the listed D gene, TRBD1, was not tested against the DNA. TRBV12-1 is a pseudogene. The CDR3 consists of 15 residues. For the CDR3, the DNA is TGTGCCAGCAGCTGCTCCAGGGGATCTATCTACGAGCAGTACTTC. Protein sequence: CASSCSRGSIYEQYF.

The chain employs TRBV6-5 and TRBJ1-2; 8 nucleotides line up with TRBD1. J lost 8 bases, V lost 6 bases, and 8 bases had no gene match. CDR3 length: 13 residues. Germline-derived CDR1 and CDR2 are MNHEY and SVGAGI. The CDR3 bases are TGTGCCAGCAGGCCCCAGGGGGCGCGAGGCTACACCTTC. The encoded protein is CASRPQGARGYTF.

V and J are TRBV6-1 and TRBJ2-1; D uncertain. CDR1 and CDR2 (germline): MNHNS, SASEGT. This CDR3 spans 15 amino acids. V was trimmed by 5 bases and J by 0 bases, leaving 11 bases between them. DNA for the CDR3: TGTGCCAGCAGTCCCCTGCCGAGCTCCTACAATGAGCAGTTCTTC. This gives the protein CASSPLPSSYNEQFF.

This chain uses TRBV9 with TRBJ2-1; 10 bases match TRBD2. Trimming cost V 0 bases and J 5 bases; bases outside gene matches: 8. The germline gives CDR1 SGDLS, CDR2 YYNGEE. The CDR3 covers 17 residues. CDR3 in amino acids: CASSVELTSGVNNEQFF. In DNA, the CDR3 is TGTGCCAGCAGCGTAGAACTCACTAGCGGGGTAAACAATGAGCAGTTCTTC.

J is TRBJ1-3 and V is TRBV11-3; D unclear. This CDR3 is built from 14 residues. Germline V gene sequence: CDR1 SGHNT, CDR2 YENEEA. V was trimmed by 5 bases and J by 0 bases, leaving 8 bases between them. Here the CDR3 DNA reads TGTGCCAGCAGCGAGACAAACTCTGGAAACACCATATATTTT. Protein product: CASSETNSGNTIYF.

The chain has TRBV4-2 and TRBJ2-7, with TRBD1 identical over 7 bases. The CDR3 runs 15 residues. Per germline, CDR1 LGHNA and CDR2 YNFKEQ. The V and J ends lost 1 base and 0 bases, in that order; junction bases with no gene match: 3. The CDR3 loop reads CASSQGQGFSYEQYF. CDR3 coding DNA: TGTGCCAGCAGCCAAGGACAGGGTTTCTCCTACGAGCAGTACTTC.

The table lists this clone with a count of one. The chain uses TRBV30 and TRBJ1-6, with D perhaps matching TRBD1 (6 bases). The CDR3 length is 15 residues. The ends were cut back, 0 bases at V and 7 bases at J, with 13 bases in the middle. CDR1 GTSNPN and CDR2 SVGIG come from the germline V gene (reference sequence). For the CDR3, the DNA is TGTGCCTGGAGTGTAATCGGGGGCAGGAATTCACCCCTCCACTTT. Its translation is CAWSVIGGRNSPLHF.

V is TRBV11-3 and J is TRBJ2-7; D perhaps matches TRBD2 (6 bases). V lost 5 bases, J lost 3 bases, and 11 bases lay in between. The CDR3 covers 13 residues. The germline V gene has CDR1 SGHNT and CDR2 YENEEA. CDR3 residues: CASSLSGGYEQYF. The DNA of the CDR3 is TGTGCCAGCAGCCTATCCGGGGGCTACGAGCAGTACTTC.

This clone is a singleton in its sample. The rearrangement links TRBV7-2 to TRBJ2-1, with 12 bases identical to TRBD2. CDR3 size: 16 residues. The germline CDR1 and CDR2 sequences are SGHTA and FQGNSA. V gave up 6 bases and J gave up 6 bases; unmatched junction bases: 9. CDR3 DNA sequence: TGTGCCAGCAGGCCACCTAGCGGGGGGGCCCCCAATGAGCAGTTCTTC. As protein: CASRPPSGGAPNEQFF.

The chain employs TRBV5-4 and TRBJ2-7, with D perhaps matching TRBD1 (6 bases). Trimming left V 0 bases short and J 0 bases short, with 10 bases between. CDR3 length: 15 residues. The germline V gene has CDR1 SGHNT and CDR2 YYREEE (reference sequence). The CDR3 region is CASSLGGRPSYEQYF. CDR3 DNA: TGTGCCAGCAGCTTGGGGGGGCGCCCCTCCTACGAGCAGTACTTC.

This chain links TRBV6-6 with TRBJ1-2, with TRBD1 matching over 10 bases. Germline V CDR1 and CDR2: MNHNY, SVGAGI (reference sequence). Trimming at V came to 7 bases and at J to 2 bases, leaving 4 bases not matched to a gene. CDR3 length: 14 residues. Written as DNA, the CDR3 is TGTGCCAGCAAAGGGACAGGGGTAAACTATGGCTACACCTTC. This codes for CASKGTGVNYGYTF.

V and J are TRBV2 and TRBJ2-7, with 15 bases lining up with TRBD2. Germline V gives CDR1 SNHLY, CDR2 FYNNEI. CDR3 length: 15 amino acids. The V and J ends lost 3 bases and 6 bases, in that order; junction bases with no gene match: 3. The DNA for the CDR3 is TGTGCCAGCAGTGACGGACTAGCGGGGGGGCTCGAGCAGTACTTC. As protein: CASSDGLAGGLEQYF.

The chain couples TRBV15 to TRBJ2-7; a possible D gene is TRBD2 (6 bases). V lost 1 base and J 2 bases, leaving 15 bases between the germline ends. The length of the CDR3 is 16 residues. Per the germline V gene, CDR1 is LNHNV and CDR2 is YYDKDF (reference sequence). The chain's CDR3 is CATSRGSGSLPYEQYF. The CDR3, as DNA: TGTGCCACCAGCAGAGGCAGCGGGTCCCTCCCCTACGAGCAGTACTTC.